Included here is one T cell receptor (beta chain) sequence, with context. Its antigen remains unidentified. From the germline J gene comes the end of the CDR3, since the read stops 3 residues before it. The sample originates from a study of T cells in women clearing cervical HPV infection. In the study overall: Women with histologically confirmed HPV16-related CIN3 or worse, 2 with invasive cancer, served as cases. HLA type could not be excluded as a confounder.

Study-level points and caveats: Richness differences could reflect unmeasured T-cell content per sample.

Clones were read by immunoSEQ multiplex PCR, and TCRdb kept only the in-frame ones, dropping some. This specimen shows tens of thousands of clones; the ten leading clones hold about 40%. V lost 2 bases, J lost 4 bases, and 13 bases lay in between. CDR3 size: 15 residues. CDR1 and CDR2 (germline): SGHDT, YYEEEE. All donors had a single incident cervical HPV16 infection, not prevalent. The source of this sequence is a woman aged 18-69 years with a cervical HPV16 infection that either progressed to CIN3+ or cleared (not recorded which). The chain couples TRBV5-6 to TRBJ2-1; weak D call: TRBD2 (6 bases). Sequencing was carried out using blood buffy coat. CDR3 sequence reads: CASSFPGLLYNEQFF. The DNA read from the CDR3 is TGTGCCAGCAGCTTCCCGGGACTCCTATACAATGAG.